Below are 20 T cell receptor beta chains sequenced from a single sample in a study of cytomegalovirus exposure and HLA in healthy donors. PCR employed 60 Vbeta and 13 Jbeta primers. The table came from immunoSEQ multiplex PCR; TCRdb's copy has only in-frame clones and leaves some out. The profile covers around 31,000 clones, with about three fifths appearing a single time and roughly two fifths taken by the ten largest. Sequencing input: PBMCs. Source of these receptors: a male donor in good health and CMV-seropositive.

This clone was counted between two and nine times. This rearrangement joins TRBV6-5 to TRBJ2-7, with D perhaps matching TRBD1 (5 bases). Germline CDR1 is MNHEY and CDR2 is SVGAGI. V lost 0 bases to trimming and J lost 2 bases, with 8 bases between them. The CDR3 has 14 residues. CDR3 region: CASSYSKGTYEQYF. Written as DNA, the CDR3 is TGTGCCAGCAGTTACTCTAAGGGGACCTACGAGCAGTACTTC.

This chain connects TRBV9 to TRBJ2-1; 9 bases align to TRBD2. The germline V gene has CDR1 SGDLS and CDR2 YYNGEE. With V trimmed by 0 bases and J by 8 bases, 6 bases remained unmatched. The CDR3 loop spans 15 amino acids. CDR3 coding DNA: TGTGCCAGCAGCGTAGTAGGCGGGAGGGTCGATGAGCAGTTCTTC. Protein product: CASSVVGGRVDEQFF.

This clone was seen only a few times. The chain is built from TRBV18 and TRBJ2-5, with D possibly matching TRBD2 (6 bases). This CDR3 is built from 13 residues. Germline CDR1 KGHSH, CDR2 LQKENI. V lost 1 base, J lost 4 bases, and 7 bases lay in between. DNA for the CDR3: TGTGCCAGCTCACCACTGGAGGGAGAGACCCAGTACTTC. This sequence encodes CASSPLEGETQYF. The variable domain in full, with the rest retrieved from reference TRBV18 and TRBJ2-5, is NAGVMQNPRHLVRRRGQEARLRCSPMKGHSHVYWYRQLPEEGLKFMVYLQKENIIDESGMPKERFSAEFPKEGPSILRIQQVVRGDSAAYFCASSPLEGETQYFGPGTRLLVL.

This clone was counted between two and nine times. The CDR3 loop is CASKGTGSYEQYF. The CDR3 nucleotides read TGTGCCAGTAAGGGAACAGGGTCCTACGAGCAGTACTTC. This rearrangement joins TRBV19 to TRBJ2-5; possibly TRBD1 for D (6 bases). The J call is doubtful: the DNA matches TRBJ2-7 better. CDR3 length equals 13 residues. Germline V lookup: CDR1 LNHDA, CDR2 SQIVND (reference sequence).

This clone was seen only a few times. The rearrangement joins TRBV5-4 to TRBJ2-7; TRBD1 is a possible D gene (5 bases). V was cut by 5 bases and J by 4 bases, with 13 bases left in between. Germline V gene sequence: CDR1 SGHNT, CDR2 YYREEE (reference sequence). This CDR3 is 13 amino acids long. CDR3 in amino acids: CASRQGTGYEQYF. The CDR3 bases are TGTGCCAGCAGGCAGGGAACCGGGTACGAGCAGTACTTC.

This chain joins TRBV6-1 and TRBJ1-3, with D possibly being TRBD1 (6 bases). The CDR3 totals 16 residues. V lost 3 bases to trimming and J lost 0 bases, with 12 bases between them. From germline, CDR1 is MNHNS and CDR2 SASEGT. The CDR3 spells CASSEGGASSGNTIYF. The CDR3 nucleotides are TGTGCCAGCAGTGAGGGGGGGGCGAGCTCTGGAAACACCATATATTTT.

The chain uses TRBV7-9 and TRBJ1-6; D ambiguous. The germline gives CDR1 SEHNR, CDR2 FQNEAQ (reference sequence). The CDR3 is 13 amino acids. The germline V and J ends were trimmed by 0 bases and 10 bases, with 7 bases remaining between them. As DNA, the CDR3 is TGTGCCAGCAGCTTAGCACAGTCCTCACCCCTCCACTTT. The encoded protein is CASSLAQSSPLHF.

The rearrangement joins TRBV30 to TRBJ1-1; D uncertain. The CDR3 spans 13 residues. Germline V gives CDR1 GTSNPN, CDR2 SVGIG (reference sequence). Trimming took off 2 bases at V and 5 bases at J, with 12 bases between the two ends. This chain's CDR3 is CAWSPTAGTEAFF. DNA for the CDR3: TGTGCCTGGAGTCCCACGGCAGGAACTGAAGCTTTCTTT.

V gene TRBV19 combines with J gene TRBJ1-1, with D unresolved. CDR3 length equals 14 residues. The germline gives CDR1 LNHDA, CDR2 SQIVND (reference sequence). Trimming removed 4 bases at V and 2 bases at J, with 11 bases between. The CDR3 region is CASSNPGINTEAFF. In DNA, the CDR3 is TGTGCCAGTAGTAATCCAGGAATAAACACTGAAGCTTTCTTT.

J is TRBJ2-7 and V is TRBV15; 7 bases are a match to TRBD1. V gave up 5 bases and J gave up 5 bases; unmatched junction bases: 9. Germline V gene lookup returns CDR1 LNHNV and CDR2 YYDKDF (reference sequence). The CDR3 is 14 residues long. The CDR3 nucleotides are TGTGCCACCAGCGGCCGGGACAGTGAACACGAGCAGTACTTC. It yields the protein CATSGRDSEHEQYF.

The chain couples TRBV5-1 to TRBJ1-2; 9 bases map to TRBD1. Per germline, CDR1 SGHRS and CDR2 YFSETQ. The J segment lost 1 base and the V segment lost 0 bases, leaving 1 base of the junction unmatched. The CDR3 sequence is 15 residues long. CDR3: CASSLEGQGNYGYTF. DNA of the CDR3: TGCGCCAGCAGCTTGGAGGGACAGGGTAACTATGGCTACACCTTC.

This clone was found once. The chain is built from TRBV6-5 and TRBJ1-3; 7 nucleotides agree with TRBD1. The ends lost 5 bases at V and 2 bases at J; junction bases unmatched: 3. Germline lookup yields CDR1 MNHEY and CDR2 SVGAGI. The CDR3 covers 14 residues. In DNA form, the CDR3 reads TGTGCCAGCAGTGAAGGGGGCGCTGGAAACACCATATATTTT. As protein: CASSEGGAGNTIYF.

This clone showed up just once. The chain recombines TRBV7-3 with TRBJ2-3, with D perhaps TRBD2 (6 bases). Trimming removed 2 bases from V and 5 bases from J, with 11 bases in between. The CDR3 has 14 amino acids. CDR1 is SGHTA, CDR2 FQGTGA, per germline. The CDR3 spells CASSLDGRGDTQYF. CDR3 coding DNA: TGTGCCAGCAGCTTAGACGGGCGGGGAGATACGCAGTATTTT.

The chain carries TRBV11-2 and TRBJ2-1; 8 nucleotides align to TRBD1. This CDR3 contains 19 residues. Germline V gene lookup returns CDR1 SGHAT and CDR2 FQNNGV. V lost 6 bases to trimming and J lost 0 bases; unmatched junction nucleotides: 16. The CDR3 loop is CASRRSRTGSRNSYNEQFF. The CDR3 DNA is TGTGCCAGCAGACGCTCCCGGACAGGGTCGAGAAACTCCTACAATGAGCAGTTCTTC. Filled out from reference TRBV11-2 and TRBJ2-1, the complete variable domain reads EAGVAQSPRYKIIEKRQSVAFWCNPISGHATLYWYQQILGQGPKLLIQFQNNGVVDDSQLPKDRFSAERLKGVDSTLKIQPAKLEDSAVYLCASRRSRTGSRNSYNEQFFGPGTRLTVL.

The rearrangement uses TRBV5-4 and TRBJ2-3, with 10 nucleotides matching TRBD2. The CDR3 length is 16 residues. The germline CDR1 and CDR2 sequences are SGHNT and YYREEE (reference sequence). The junction had 9 bases not matched to a gene; V was cut back by 3 bases and J by 5 bases. CDR3 bases: TGTGCCAGCAGCTCCTCTAGCGGGAGTATGGTAGATACGCAGTATTTT. Amino acid sequence: CASSSSSGSMVDTQYF.

The V gene is TRBV30, the J gene TRBJ1-3; D remains unclear. This CDR3 has 13 amino acids. In germline, CDR1 is GTSNPN, CDR2 SVGIG (reference sequence). V was clipped by 4 bases and J by 2 bases, with 9 bases between them. In DNA form, the CDR3 reads TGTGCCTGGACACTCGGGGCTGGAAACACCATATATTTT. Its translation: CAWTLGAGNTIYF.

The rearrangement links TRBV5-1 to TRBJ2-2; 9 positions agree with TRBD1. The V gene end was trimmed by 5 bases and the J gene end by 3 bases; junction bases not matched to a gene: 2. The germline V gene has CDR1 SGHRS and CDR2 YFSETQ. The CDR3 is 14 amino acids. The CDR3 DNA follows: TGCGCCAGCAGACAGGGGGCTGACACCGGGGAGCTGTTTTTT. This sequence encodes CASRQGADTGELFF.

The sample holds a few counts of this clone. The rearrangement uses TRBV5-1 and TRBJ2-6; perhaps TRBD2 as D (5 bases). In germline, CDR1 is SGHRS, CDR2 YFSETQ. Trimming stripped 4 bases from V and 0 bases from J, with 11 bases between. The CDR3 spans 16 residues. As DNA, the CDR3 is TGCGCCAGCAGCGTCGAAGGGAGCTCTGGGGCCAACGTCCTGACTTTC. Its protein is CASSVEGSSGANVLTF.

This clone was seen only a few times. The CDR3 DNA reads TGTGCCTGGAGGTTTGGACAGTCCTATGGCTACACCTTC. It encodes CAWRFGQSYGYTF. V usage is TRBV30 and J usage is TRBJ1-2; weak D call: TRBD1 (6 bases). Germline lookup yields CDR1 GTSNPN and CDR2 SVGIG (reference sequence). This CDR3 spans 13 amino acids. Trimming removed 3 bases from V and 4 bases from J, with 12 bases in between.

This clone was seen a handful of times. The chain is built from TRBV7-9 and TRBJ1-5, with D perhaps TRBD1 (5 bases). The V end lost 6 bases, the J end lost 11 bases, and 11 bases lay between the germline ends. This CDR3 comprises 11 residues. Germline V gene data show CDR1 as SEHNR and CDR2 as FQNEAQ (reference sequence). For the CDR3, the DNA is TGTGCCAGCAGTTCCTCGGGGGCCCAGCATTTT. It translates to CASSSSGAQHF.